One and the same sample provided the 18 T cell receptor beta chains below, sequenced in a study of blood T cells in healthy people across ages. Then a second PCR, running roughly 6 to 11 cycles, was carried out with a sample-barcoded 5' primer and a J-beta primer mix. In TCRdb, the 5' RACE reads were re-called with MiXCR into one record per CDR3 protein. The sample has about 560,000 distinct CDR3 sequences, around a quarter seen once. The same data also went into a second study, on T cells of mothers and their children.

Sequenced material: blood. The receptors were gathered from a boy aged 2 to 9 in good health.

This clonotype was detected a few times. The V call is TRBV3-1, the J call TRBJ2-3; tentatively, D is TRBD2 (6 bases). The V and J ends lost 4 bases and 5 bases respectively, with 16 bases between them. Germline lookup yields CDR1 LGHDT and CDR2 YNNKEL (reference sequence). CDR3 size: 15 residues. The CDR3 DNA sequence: TGTGCCAGCAGCCCCTCCGGGAGCACCGGAGATACGCAGTATTTT. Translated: CASSPSGSTGDTQYF.

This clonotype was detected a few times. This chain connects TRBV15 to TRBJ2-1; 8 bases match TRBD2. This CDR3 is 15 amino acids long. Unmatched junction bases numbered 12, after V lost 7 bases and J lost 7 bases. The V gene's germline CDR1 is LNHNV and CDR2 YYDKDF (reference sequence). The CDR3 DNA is TGTGCCACCACTTCCCGGGAGGTAGCGGGAAATGAGCAGTTCTTC. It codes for CATTSREVAGNEQFF.

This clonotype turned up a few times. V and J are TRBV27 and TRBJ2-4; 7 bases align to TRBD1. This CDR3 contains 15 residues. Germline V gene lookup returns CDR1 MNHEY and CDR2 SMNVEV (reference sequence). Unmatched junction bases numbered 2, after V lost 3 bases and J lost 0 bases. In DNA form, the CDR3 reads TGTGCCAGCAGTTTGGGACAGCTAGCCAAAAACATTCAGTACTTC. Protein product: CASSLGQLAKNIQYF.

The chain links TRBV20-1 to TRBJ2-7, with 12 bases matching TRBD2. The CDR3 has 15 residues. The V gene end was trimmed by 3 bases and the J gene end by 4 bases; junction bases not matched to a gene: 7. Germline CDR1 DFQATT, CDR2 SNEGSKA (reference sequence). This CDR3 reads CSASLRTSGIYEQYF. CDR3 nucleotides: TGCAGTGCTAGTCTCCGGACTAGCGGGATTTACGAGCAGTACTTC.

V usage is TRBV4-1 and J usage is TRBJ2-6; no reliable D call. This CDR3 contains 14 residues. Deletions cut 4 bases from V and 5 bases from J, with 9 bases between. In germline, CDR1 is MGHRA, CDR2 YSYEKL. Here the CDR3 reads CASSPTLWANVLTF. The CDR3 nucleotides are TGCGCCAGCAGCCCCACTCTCTGGGCCAACGTCCTGACTTTC.

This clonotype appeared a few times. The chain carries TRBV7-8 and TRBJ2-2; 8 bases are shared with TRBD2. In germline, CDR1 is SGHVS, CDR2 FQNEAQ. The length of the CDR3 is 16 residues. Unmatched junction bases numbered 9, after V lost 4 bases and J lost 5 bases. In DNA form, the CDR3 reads TGTGCCAGCAGCTCAATAGCGGGATTCCAAACCGGGGAGCTGTTTTTT. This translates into CASSSIAGFQTGELFF.

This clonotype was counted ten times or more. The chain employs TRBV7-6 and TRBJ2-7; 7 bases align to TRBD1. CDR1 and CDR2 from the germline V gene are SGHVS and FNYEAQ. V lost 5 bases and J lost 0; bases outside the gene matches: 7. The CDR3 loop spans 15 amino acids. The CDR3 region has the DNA TGTGCCAGCAGCGTCCGGGACAGCGGCTCCTACGAGCAGTACTTC. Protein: CASSVRDSGSYEQYF.

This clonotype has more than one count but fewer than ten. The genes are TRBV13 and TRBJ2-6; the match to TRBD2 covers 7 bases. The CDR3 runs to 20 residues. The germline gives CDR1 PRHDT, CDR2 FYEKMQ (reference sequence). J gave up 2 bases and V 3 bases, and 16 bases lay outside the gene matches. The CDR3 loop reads CASSFGWGGPQWTGANVLTF. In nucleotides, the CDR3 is TGTGCCAGCAGCTTCGGGTGGGGGGGTCCCCAATGGACTGGGGCCAACGTCCTGACTTTC.

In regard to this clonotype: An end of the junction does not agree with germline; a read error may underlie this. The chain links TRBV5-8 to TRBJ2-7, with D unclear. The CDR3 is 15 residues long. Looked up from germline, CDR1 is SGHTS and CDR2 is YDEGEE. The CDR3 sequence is CASSLGYGESCEQYF. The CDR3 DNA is TGTGCCAGCAGCTTAGGATACGGCGAATCCTGCGAGCAGTACTTC.

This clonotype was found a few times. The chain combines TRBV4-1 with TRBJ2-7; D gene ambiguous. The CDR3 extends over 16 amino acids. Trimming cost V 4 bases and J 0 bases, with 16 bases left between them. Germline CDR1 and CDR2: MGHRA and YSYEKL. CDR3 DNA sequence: TGCGCCAGCAGCCTCAACTCGGACGGATTCTCCTACGAGCAGTACTTC. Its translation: CASSLNSDGFSYEQYF.

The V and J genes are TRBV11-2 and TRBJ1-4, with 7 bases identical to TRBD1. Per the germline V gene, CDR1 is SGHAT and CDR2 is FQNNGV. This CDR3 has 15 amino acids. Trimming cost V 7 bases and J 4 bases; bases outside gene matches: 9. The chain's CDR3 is CASKYQGVFNEKLFF. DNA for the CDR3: TGTGCCAGCAAGTACCAGGGGGTTTTTAATGAAAAACTGTTTTTT.

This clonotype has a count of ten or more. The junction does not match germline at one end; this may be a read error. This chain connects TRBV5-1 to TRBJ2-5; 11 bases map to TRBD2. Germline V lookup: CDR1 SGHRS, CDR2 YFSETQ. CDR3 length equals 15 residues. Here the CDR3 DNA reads TGTGCCAGCAGCCTCGTAGCGGGGGGGCAAGAGACCCAGTACTTC. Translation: CASSLVAGGQETQYF.

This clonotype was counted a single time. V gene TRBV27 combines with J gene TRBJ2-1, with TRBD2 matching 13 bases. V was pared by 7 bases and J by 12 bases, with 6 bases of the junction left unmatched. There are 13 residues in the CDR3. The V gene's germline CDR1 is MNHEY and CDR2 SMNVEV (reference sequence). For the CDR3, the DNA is TGTGCCAGCAAACTAGCGGGGGGGCCGTCGCAGTTCTTC. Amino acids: CASKLAGGPSQFF.

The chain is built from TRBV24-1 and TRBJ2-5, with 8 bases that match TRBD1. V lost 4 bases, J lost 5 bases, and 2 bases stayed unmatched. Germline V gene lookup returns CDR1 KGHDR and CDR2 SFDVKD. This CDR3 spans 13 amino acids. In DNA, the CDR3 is TGTGCCACCAGTGAGCGGGACAGGGAGACCCAGTACTTC. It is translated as CATSERDRETQYF.

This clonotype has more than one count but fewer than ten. CDR3 nucleotide sequence: TGCGCCAGCGGATTCACCCGGGACTACGAGCAGTACTTC. Translated: CASGFTRDYEQYF. This rearrangement joins TRBV5-1 to TRBJ2-7, with D perhaps matching TRBD2 (5 bases). With 7 bases removed from V and 3 bases from J, the gap between germline ends came to 14 bases. The CDR3 runs to 13 residues. The V gene's germline CDR1 is SGHRS and CDR2 YFSETQ.

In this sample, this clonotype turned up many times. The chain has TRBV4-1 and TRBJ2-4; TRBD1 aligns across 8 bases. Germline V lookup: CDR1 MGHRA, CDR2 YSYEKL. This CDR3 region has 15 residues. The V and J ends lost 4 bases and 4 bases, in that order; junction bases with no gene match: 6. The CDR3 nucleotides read TGCGCCAGCAGCCTCATACAGGGGGAGAAAAACATTCAGTACTTC. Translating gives CASSLIQGEKNIQYF.

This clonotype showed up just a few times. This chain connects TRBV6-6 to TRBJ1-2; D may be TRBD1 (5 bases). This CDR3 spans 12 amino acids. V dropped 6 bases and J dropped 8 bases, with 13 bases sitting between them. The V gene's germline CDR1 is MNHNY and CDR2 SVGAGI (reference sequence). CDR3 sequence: CASSPGLDGYTF. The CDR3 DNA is TGTGCCAGCAGCCCGGGGCTCGACGGCTACACCTTC.

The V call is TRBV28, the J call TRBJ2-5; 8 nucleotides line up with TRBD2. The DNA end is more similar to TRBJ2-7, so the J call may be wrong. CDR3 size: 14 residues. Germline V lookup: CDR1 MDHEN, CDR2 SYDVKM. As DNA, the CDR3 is TGTGCCAGCAGTGCCCCCGGGGGGGCATACGAGCAGTACTTC. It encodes CASSAPGGAYEQYF.